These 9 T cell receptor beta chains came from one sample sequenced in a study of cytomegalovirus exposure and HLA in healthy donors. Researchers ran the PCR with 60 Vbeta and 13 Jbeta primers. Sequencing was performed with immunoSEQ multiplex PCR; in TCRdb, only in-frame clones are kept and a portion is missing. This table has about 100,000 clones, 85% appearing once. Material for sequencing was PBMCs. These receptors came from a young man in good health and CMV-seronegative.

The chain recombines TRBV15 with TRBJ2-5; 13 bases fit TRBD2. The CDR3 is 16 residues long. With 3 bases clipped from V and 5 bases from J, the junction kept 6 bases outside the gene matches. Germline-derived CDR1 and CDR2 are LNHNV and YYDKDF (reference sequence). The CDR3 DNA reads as TGTGCCACCAGCAGTGGACTAGCGGGGGAAGGGGAGACCCAGTACTTC. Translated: CATSSGLAGEGETQYF.

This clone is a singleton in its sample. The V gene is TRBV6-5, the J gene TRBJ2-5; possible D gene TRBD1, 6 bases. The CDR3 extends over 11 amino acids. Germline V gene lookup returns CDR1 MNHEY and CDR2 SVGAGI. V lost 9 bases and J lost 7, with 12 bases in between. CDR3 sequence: CASNRAGTQYF. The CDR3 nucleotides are TGTGCCAGTAACAGGGCAGGGACCCAGTACTTC.

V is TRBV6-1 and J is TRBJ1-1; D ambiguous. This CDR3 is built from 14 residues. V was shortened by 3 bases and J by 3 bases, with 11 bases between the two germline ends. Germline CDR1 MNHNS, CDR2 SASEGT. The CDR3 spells CASSDAGDDTEAFF. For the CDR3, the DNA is TGTGCCAGCAGTGACGCCGGGGATGACACTGAAGCTTTCTTT.

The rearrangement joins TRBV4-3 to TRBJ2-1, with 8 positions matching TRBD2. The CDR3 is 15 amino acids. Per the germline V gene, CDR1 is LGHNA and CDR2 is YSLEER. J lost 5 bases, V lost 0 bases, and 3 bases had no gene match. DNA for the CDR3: TGCGCCAGCAGCCAAGACCGGGAGGGTGACAATGAGCAGTTCTTC. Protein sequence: CASSQDREGDNEQFF.

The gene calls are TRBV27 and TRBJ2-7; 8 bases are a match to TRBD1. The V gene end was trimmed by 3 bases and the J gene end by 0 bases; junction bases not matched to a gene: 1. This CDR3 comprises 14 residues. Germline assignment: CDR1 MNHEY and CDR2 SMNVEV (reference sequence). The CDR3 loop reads CASSLDRVSYEQYF. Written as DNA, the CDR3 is TGTGCCAGCAGTTTGGACAGGGTCTCCTACGAGCAGTACTTC.

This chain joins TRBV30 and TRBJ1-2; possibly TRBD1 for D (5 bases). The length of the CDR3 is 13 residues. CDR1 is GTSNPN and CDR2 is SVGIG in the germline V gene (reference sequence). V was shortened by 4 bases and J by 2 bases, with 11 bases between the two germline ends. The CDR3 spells CAWTQGMNYGYTF. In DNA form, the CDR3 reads TGTGCCTGGACTCAGGGTATGAACTATGGCTACACCTTC.

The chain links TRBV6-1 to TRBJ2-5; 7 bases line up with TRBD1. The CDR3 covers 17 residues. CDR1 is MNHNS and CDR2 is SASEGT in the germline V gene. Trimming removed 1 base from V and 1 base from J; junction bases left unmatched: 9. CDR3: CASSEDPFPGGQETQYF. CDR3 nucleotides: TGTGCCAGCAGTGAAGACCCCTTCCCAGGGGGCCAAGAGACCCAGTACTTC.

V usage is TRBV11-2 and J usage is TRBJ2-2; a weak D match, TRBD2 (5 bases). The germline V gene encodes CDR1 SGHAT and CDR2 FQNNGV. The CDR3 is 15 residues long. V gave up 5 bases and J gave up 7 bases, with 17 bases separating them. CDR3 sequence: CASSLFSADFGELFF. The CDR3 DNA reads TGTGCCAGCAGCCTATTCTCAGCGGATTTCGGGGAGCTGTTTTTT.

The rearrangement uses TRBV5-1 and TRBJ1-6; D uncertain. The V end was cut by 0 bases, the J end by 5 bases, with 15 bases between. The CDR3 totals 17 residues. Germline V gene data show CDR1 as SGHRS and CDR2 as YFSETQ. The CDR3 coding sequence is TGCGCCAGCAGCTTGGGAGTAGCGGCAGGAGATAATTCACCCCTCCACTTT. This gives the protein CASSLGVAAGDNSPLHF.